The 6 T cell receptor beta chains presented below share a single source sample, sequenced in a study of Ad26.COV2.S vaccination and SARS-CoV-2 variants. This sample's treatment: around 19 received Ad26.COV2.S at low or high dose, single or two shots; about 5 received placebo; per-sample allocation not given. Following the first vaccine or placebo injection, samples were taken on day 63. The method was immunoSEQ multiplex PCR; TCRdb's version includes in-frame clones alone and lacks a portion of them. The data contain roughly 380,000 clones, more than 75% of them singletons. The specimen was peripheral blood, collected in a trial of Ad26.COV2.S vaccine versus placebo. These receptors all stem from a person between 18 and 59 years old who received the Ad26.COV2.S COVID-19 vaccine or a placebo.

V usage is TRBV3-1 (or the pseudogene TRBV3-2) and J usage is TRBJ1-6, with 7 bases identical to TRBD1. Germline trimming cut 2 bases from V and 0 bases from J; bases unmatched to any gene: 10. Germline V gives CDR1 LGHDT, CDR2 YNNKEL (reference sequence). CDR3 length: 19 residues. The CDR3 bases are TGTGCCAGCAGCCAACGGTACAGGGGTGCGGGCTCCTATAATTCACCCCTCCACTTT. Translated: CASSQRYRGAGSYNSPLHF.

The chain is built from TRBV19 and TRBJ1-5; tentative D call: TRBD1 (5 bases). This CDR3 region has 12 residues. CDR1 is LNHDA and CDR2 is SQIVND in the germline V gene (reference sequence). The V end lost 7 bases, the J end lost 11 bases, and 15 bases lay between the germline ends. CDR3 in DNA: TGTGCCAGTAATCGGGGCCCGGGGGCCCAGCATTTT. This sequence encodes CASNRGPGAQHF.

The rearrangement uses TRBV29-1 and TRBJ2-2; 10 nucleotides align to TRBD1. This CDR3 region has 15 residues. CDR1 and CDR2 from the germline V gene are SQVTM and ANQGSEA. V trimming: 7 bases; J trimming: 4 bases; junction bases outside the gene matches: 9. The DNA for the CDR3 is TGCAGCGCCAGAAGGGGGACAGGGGTCACCGGGGAGCTGTTTTTT. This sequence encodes CSARRGTGVTGELFF.

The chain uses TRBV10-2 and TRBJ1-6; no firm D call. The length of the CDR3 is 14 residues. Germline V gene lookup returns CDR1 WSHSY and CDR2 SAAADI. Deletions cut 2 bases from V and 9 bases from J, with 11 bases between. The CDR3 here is CASSEDQVSSPLHF. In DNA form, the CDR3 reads TGCGCCAGCAGTGAGGACCAAGTGAGTTCACCCCTCCACTTT.

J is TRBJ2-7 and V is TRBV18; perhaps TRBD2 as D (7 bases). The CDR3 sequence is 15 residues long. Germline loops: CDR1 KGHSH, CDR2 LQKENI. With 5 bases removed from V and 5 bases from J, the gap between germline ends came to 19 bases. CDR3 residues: CASSSATGGGNEQYF. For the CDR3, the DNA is TGTGCCAGCTCAAGCGCAACGGGGGGCGGGAACGAGCAGTACTTC.

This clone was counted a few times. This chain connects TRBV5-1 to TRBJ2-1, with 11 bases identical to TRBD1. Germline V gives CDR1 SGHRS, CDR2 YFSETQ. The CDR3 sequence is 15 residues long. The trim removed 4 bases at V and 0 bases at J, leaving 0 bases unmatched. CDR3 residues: CASSGTGGSYNEQFF. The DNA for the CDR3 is TGCGCCAGCAGCGGGACAGGGGGCTCCTACAATGAGCAGTTCTTC. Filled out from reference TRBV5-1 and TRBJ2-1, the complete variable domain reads KAGVTQTPRYLIKTRGQQVTLSCSPISGHRSVSWYQQTPGQGLQFLFEYFSETQRNKGNFPGRFSGRQFSNSRSEMNVSTLELGDSALYLCASSGTGGSYNEQFFGPGTRLTVL.